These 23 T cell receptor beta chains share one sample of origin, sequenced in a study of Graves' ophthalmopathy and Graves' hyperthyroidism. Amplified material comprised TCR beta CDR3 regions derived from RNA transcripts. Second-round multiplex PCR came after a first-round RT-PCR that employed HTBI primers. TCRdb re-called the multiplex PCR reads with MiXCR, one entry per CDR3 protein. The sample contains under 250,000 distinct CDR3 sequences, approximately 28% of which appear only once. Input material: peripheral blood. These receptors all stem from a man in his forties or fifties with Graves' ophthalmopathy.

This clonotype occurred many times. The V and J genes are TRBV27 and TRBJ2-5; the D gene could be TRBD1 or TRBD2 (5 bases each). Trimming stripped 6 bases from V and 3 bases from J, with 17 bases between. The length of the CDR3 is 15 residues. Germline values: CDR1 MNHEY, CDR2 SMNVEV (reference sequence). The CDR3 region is CASRTIGAGKETQYF. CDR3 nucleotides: TGTGCCAGCAGAACTATCGGGGCAGGGAAAGAGACCCAGTACTTC.

As DNA, the CDR3 is TGTGCCAGCCGGAGACAGGGATGGGGAGAGACCCAGTACTTC. Translating gives CASRRQGWGETQYF. The chain uses TRBV6-1 and TRBJ2-5; TRBD1 matches 7 bases. The germline gives CDR1 MNHNS, CDR2 SASEGT. The CDR3 contains 14 residues. The J segment lost 4 bases and the V segment lost 8 bases, leaving 10 bases of the junction unmatched.

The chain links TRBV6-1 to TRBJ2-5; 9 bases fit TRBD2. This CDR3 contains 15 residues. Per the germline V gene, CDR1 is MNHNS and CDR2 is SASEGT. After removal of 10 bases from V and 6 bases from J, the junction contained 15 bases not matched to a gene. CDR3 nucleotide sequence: TGTGCCACCCAGGCCTCTGCGGGGGGGCCGAAGACCCAGTACTTC. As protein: CATQASAGGPKTQYF.

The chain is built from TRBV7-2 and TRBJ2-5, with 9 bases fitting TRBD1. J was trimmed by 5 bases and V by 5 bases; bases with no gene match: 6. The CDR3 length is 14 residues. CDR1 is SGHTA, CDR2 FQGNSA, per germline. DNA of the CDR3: TGTGCCAGCAGCCCCGGGACAGGGTGGGAGACCCAGTACTTC. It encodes CASSPGTGWETQYF.

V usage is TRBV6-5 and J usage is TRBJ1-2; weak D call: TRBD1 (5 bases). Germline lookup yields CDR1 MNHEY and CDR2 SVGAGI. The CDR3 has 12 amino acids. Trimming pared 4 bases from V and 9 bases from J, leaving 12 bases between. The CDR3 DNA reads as TGTGCCAGCAGTTTTGGGGGTCAGAGCTACACCTTC. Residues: CASSFGGQSYTF.

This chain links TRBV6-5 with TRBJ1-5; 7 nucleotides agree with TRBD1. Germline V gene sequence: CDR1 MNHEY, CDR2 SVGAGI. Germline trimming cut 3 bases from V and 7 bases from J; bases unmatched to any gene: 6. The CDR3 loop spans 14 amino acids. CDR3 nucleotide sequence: TGTGCCAGCAGTTATCGACAGGGAGCGCAGCCCCAGCATTTT. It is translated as CASSYRQGAQPQHF.

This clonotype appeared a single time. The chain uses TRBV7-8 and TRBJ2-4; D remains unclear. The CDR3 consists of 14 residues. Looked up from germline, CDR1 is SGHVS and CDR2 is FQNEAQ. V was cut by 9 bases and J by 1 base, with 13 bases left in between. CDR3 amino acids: CASGAAAAKNIQYF. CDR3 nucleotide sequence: TGTGCCAGTGGTGCCGCCGCGGCCAAAAACATTCAGTACTTC.

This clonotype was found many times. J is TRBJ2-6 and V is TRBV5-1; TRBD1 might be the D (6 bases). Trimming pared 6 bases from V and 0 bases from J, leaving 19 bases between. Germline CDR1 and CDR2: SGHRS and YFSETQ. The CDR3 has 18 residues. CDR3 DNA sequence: TGCGCCAGCACCCCCCGACACGGACAGAGCTCTGGGGCCAACGTCCTGACTTTC. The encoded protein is CASTPRHGQSSGANVLTF. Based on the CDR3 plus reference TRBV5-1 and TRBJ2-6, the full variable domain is KAGVTQTPRYLIKTRGQQVTLSCSPISGHRSVSWYQQTPGQGLQFLFEYFSETQRNKGNFPGRFSGRQFSNSRSEMNVSTLELGDSALYLCASTPRHGQSSGANVLTFGAGSRLTVL.

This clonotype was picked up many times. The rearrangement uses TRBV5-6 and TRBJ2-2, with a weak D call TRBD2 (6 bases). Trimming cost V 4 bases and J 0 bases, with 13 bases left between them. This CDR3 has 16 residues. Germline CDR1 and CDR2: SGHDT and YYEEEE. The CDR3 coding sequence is TGTGCCAGCAGCCCCGCCGGGAGTACGAACACCGGGGAGCTGTTTTTT. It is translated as CASSPAGSTNTGELFF.

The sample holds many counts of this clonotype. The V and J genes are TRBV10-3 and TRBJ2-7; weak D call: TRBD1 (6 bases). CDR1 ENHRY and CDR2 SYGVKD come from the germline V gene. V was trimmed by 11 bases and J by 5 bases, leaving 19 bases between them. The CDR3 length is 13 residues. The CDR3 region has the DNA TGTGCCGCCATGGGGCAGGGGTTCCACGAGCAGTACTTC. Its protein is CAAMGQGFHEQYF.

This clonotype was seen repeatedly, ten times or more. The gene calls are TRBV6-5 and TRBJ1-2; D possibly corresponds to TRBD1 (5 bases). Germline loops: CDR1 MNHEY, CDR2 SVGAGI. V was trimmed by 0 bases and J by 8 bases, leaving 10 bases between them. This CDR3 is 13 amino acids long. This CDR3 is CASSYSGTWGYTF. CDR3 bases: TGTGCCAGCAGTTACTCGGGGACGTGGGGCTACACCTTC.

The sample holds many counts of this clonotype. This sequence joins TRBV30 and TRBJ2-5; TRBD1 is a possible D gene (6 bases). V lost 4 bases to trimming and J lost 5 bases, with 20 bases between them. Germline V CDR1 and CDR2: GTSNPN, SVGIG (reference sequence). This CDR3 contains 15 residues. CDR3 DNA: TGTGCCTGGAATAGGGGGATCTCACATGGGGAGACCCAGTACTTC. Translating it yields CAWNRGISHGETQYF.

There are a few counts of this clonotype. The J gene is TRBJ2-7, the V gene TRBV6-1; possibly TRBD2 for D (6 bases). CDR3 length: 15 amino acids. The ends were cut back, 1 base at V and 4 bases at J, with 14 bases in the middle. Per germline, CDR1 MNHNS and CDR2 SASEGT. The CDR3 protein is CASSEEIDGGYEQYF. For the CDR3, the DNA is TGTGCCAGCAGTGAAGAGATTGACGGGGGTTACGAGCAGTACTTC.

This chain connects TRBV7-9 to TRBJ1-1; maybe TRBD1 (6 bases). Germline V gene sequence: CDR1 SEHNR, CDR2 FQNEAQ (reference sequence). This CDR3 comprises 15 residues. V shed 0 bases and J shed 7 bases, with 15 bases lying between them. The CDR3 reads CASSLASNRADEAFF. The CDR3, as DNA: TGTGCCAGCAGCTTAGCTTCTAACAGGGCCGATGAAGCTTTCTTT.

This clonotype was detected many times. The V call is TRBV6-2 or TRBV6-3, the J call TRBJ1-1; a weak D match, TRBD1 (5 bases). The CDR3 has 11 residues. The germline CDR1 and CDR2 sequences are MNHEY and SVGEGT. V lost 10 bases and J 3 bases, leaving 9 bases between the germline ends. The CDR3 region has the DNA TGTGCCACCAGGGATTACACTGAAGCTTTCTTT. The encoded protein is CATRDYTEAFF.

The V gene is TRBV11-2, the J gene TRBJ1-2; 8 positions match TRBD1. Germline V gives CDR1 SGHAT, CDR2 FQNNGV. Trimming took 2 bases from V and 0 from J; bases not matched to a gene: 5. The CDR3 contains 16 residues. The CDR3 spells CASSLFQQGANYGYTF. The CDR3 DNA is TGTGCCAGCAGCTTATTTCAACAGGGGGCTAACTATGGCTACACCTTC.

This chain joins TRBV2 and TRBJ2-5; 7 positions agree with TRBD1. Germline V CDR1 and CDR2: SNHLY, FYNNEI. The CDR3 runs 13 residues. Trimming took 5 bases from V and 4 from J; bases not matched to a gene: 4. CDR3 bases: TGTGCCAGCAGTCGACAGGGCTTAGAGACCCAGTACTTC. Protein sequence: CASSRQGLETQYF.

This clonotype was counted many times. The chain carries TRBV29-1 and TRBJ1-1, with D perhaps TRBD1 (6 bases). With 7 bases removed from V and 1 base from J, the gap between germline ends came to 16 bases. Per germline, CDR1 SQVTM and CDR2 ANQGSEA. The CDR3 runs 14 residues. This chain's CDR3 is CSAATRTANTEAFF. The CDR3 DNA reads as TGCAGCGCTGCGACAAGGACAGCGAACACTGAAGCTTTCTTT. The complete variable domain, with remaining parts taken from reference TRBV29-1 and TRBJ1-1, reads SAVISQKPSRDICQRGTSLTIQCQVDSQVTMMFWYRQQPGQSLTLIATANQGSEATYESGFVIDKFPISRPNLTFSTLTVSNMSPEDSSIYLCSAATRTANTEAFFGQGTRLTVV.

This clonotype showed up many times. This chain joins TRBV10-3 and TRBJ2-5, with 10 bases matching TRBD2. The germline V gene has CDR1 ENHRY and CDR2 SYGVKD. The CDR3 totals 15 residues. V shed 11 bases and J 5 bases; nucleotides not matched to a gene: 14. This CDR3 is CAAAKRLAGDETQYF. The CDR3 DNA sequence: TGTGCCGCCGCAAAAAGACTAGCGGGCGATGAGACCCAGTACTTC.

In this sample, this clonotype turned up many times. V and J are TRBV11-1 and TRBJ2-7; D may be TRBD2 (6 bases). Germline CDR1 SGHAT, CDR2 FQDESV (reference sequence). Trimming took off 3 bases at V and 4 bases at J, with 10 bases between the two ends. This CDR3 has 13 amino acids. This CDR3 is CASSFAGTYEQYF. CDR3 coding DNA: TGTGCCAGCAGCTTTGCGGGAACGTACGAGCAGTACTTC.

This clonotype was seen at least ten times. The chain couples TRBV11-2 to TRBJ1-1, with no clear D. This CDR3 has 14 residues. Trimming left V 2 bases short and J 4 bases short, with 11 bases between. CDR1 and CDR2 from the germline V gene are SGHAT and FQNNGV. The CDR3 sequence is CASSLLGLVTEAFF. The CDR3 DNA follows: TGTGCCAGCAGCTTATTAGGATTGGTCACTGAAGCTTTCTTT.

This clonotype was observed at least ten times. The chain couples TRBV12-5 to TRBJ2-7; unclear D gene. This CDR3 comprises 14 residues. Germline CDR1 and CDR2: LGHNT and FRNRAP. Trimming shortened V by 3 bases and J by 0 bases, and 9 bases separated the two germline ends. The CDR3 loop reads CASGLPQSSYEQYF. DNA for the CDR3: TGTGCTAGTGGTTTACCCCAGAGCTCCTACGAGCAGTACTTC.

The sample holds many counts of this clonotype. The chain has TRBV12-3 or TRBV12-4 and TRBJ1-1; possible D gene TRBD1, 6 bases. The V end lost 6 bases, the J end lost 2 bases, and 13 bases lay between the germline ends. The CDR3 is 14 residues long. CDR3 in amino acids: CASREVQGNTEAFF. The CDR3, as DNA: TGTGCCAGCAGAGAAGTACAGGGAAACACTGAAGCTTTCTTT.